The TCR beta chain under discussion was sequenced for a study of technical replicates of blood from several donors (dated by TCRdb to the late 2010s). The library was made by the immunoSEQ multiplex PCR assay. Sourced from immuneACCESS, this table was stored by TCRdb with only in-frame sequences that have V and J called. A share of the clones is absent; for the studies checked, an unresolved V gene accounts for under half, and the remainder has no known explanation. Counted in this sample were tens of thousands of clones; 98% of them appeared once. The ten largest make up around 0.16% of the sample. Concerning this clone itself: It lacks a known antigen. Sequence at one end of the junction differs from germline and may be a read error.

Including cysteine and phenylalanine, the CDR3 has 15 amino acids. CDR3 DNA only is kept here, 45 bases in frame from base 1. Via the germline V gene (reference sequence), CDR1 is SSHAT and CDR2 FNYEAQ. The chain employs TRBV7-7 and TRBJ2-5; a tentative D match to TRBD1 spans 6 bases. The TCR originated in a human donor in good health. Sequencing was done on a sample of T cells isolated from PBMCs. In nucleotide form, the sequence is TGTGCTAGCAGCCCCTTCGAGACAGGCCAAGAGACCCAGTACTTC. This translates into CASSPFETGQETQYF.